This TCR delta chain derives from a study of gamma-delta T cells after stem cell transplantation. This CDR3 comprises 21 residues. The germline V gene encodes CDR1 GEAIGNYY and CDR2 EKD. TCRdb used CATT to re-call clones from the RT-PCR reads. The data contain some 1,100 delta-chain clones, around 19% of them singletons. Remarks on this clone: With a far larger clone one base away, a read error is the likely cause.

This clonotype originated in a human donor. It is not recorded whose cells these are; they may come from a transplant donor. The chain combines TRDV2 with TRDJ1; 11 nucleotides align to TRDD3. The sequencing sample was made of gamma-delta T cells. The CDR3 sequence: CAGDDILGDRPTGPYTDKLIF. CDR3 sequence (DNA): TGTGCCGGTGACGACATACTGGGGGATAGGCCCACAGGCCCGTACACCGATAAACTCATCTTT.